The rows below give T cell receptor beta chains drawn from one sample of a study of a mutant IDH1 vaccine in newly diagnosed glioma. Assay: immunoSEQ multiplex PCR; the TCRdb copy retains only in-frame clones and omits some. The table includes about 26,000 clones, over 65% detected once. The antigens of these receptors remain unknown. The sequencing here drew on PBMCs, taken from a glioma patient whose treatment included an IDH1 peptide vaccine. The receptor set was obtained from a man aged 30 to 39 with glioma. The conserved cysteine and the conserved F or W are not part of the CDR3 here.

J gene: TRBJ1-4; V gene: TRBV30; CDR3 protein: AWSVSGLEKLF
J gene: TRBJ1-2; V gene: TRBV14; CDR3 protein: ASSSRGVGGGYGYT
J gene: TRBJ2-2; V gene: TRBV5-1; CDR3 protein: ASSLGRSWGRNTGELF
J gene: TRBJ1-2; V gene: TRBV5-8; CDR3 protein: ASSPRGVAYGYT
J gene: TRBJ1-1; V gene: TRBV30; CDR3 protein: AWGQGATEAF
J gene: TRBJ1-2; V gene: TRBV7-9; CDR3 protein: ASSPYPNYGYT
J gene: TRBJ2-2; V gene: TRBV12-1; CDR3 protein: ASSPSKQGAGAGELF
J gene: TRBJ1-4; V gene: TRBV7-9; CDR3 protein: ASSSGDPNEKLF
J gene: TRBJ2-1; V gene: TRBV4-1; CDR3 protein: ASSQDRSGGNEQF
J gene: TRBJ2-5; V gene: TRBV5-8; CDR3 protein: ASSIQRQGLGY
J gene: TRBJ1-1; V gene: TRBV28; CDR3 protein: ASRSGQRMNTEAF
J gene: TRBJ1-5; V gene: TRBV2; CDR3 protein: ASSFMAGNQPQH
J gene: TRBJ2-5; V gene: TRBV11-1; CDR3 protein: ASSYRPDQETQY
J gene: TRBJ2-3; V gene: TRBV30; CDR3 protein: AWSGVGGTDTQY
J gene: TRBJ2-1; V gene: TRBV10-1; CDR3 protein: ASSEAPTGGVHNEQF
J gene: TRBJ2-5; V gene: TRBV19; CDR3 protein: ASSQGWETQY
J gene: TRBJ2-3; V gene: TRBV4-1; CDR3 protein: ASSPLAGGGDTQY
J gene: TRBJ1-6; V gene: TRBV19; CDR3 protein: ASSISGESPLH
J gene: TRBJ2-7; V gene: TRBV10-3; CDR3 protein: AISEETGENKQY
J gene: TRBJ1-2; V gene: TRBV27; CDR3 protein: ASSLSPGQGNYGYT
J gene: TRBJ2-3; V gene: TRBV30; CDR3 protein: AWRPPPRRDTQY
J gene: TRBJ2-3; V gene: TRBV25-1; CDR3 protein: ASSESHADTQY
J gene: TRBJ1-2; V gene: TRBV5-6; CDR3 protein: ASSFKGSTGALLFYGYT
J gene: TRBJ1-1; V gene: TRBV29-1; CDR3 protein: SVTPLHGFEAF
J gene: TRBJ1-4; V gene: TRBV7-9; CDR3 protein: ASSSTYDRSPEKLF